Below, 17 T cell receptor beta chains from the same sample are listed, as sequenced in a study of T cells in Graves' hyperthyroidism and ophthalmopathy. Researchers amplified the TCR beta CDR3 regions from RNA transcripts. During a first-round RT-PCR of the TCR CDR3, the HTBI primer set was used. Each CDR3 protein gets one entry after TCRdb re-called the multiplex PCR reads with MiXCR. The sample contains around 250,000 distinct CDR3 sequences, about 14% of which appear only once. Material for sequencing was blood. The receptors were gathered from a woman aged 40 to 50 with Graves' hyperthyroidism that later progressed to Graves' ophthalmopathy.

This clonotype was recorded at least ten times. The chain combines TRBV20-1 with TRBJ1-5; TRBD1 is a possible D gene (5 bases). Germline CDR1 and CDR2: DFQATT and SNEGSKA (reference sequence). The V gene lost 3 bases and the J gene lost 3 bases, with 9 bases spanning the gap. This CDR3 is 13 amino acids long. In DNA form, the CDR3 reads TGCAGTGCTAGTCAGGGTTTCAATCAGCCCCAGCATTTT. Its translation is CSASQGFNQPQHF.

This clonotype was recorded at least ten times. This chain connects TRBV28 to TRBJ2-7, with TRBD1 identical over 8 bases. There are 14 residues in the CDR3. Looked up from germline, CDR1 is MDHEN and CDR2 is SYDVKM. V was clipped by 10 bases and J by 0 bases; unmatched bases: 8. The CDR3 nucleotides read TGTGCCACCTTGACAGGGGTAAGCTCCTACGAGCAGTACTTC. This translates into CATLTGVSSYEQYF.

This clonotype was seen at least ten times. The chain couples TRBV18 to TRBJ2-2; D may be TRBD1 (6 bases). The CDR3 consists of 14 residues. V lost 3 bases to trimming and J lost 4 bases, with 9 bases between them. CDR1 is KGHSH and CDR2 is LQKENI in the germline V gene. The CDR3: CASSPGGSTGELFF. The CDR3 DNA reads TGTGCCAGCTCACCTGGGGGCAGCACCGGGGAGCTGTTTTTT.

This clonotype has at least ten counts. V usage is TRBV27 and J usage is TRBJ1-5; D possibly corresponds to TRBD1 (6 bases). The V end lost 3 bases, the J end lost 6 bases, and 15 bases lay between the germline ends. CDR1 is MNHEY, CDR2 SMNVEV, per germline (reference sequence). This CDR3 comprises 15 residues. CDR3 region: CASSFSRQALQPQHF. Here the CDR3 DNA reads TGTGCCAGCAGTTTCTCCCGACAGGCGCTTCAGCCCCAGCATTTT.

The chain couples TRBV19 to TRBJ2-4, with D perhaps TRBD2 (5 bases). This CDR3 comprises 18 residues. Trimming took off 1 base at V and 0 bases at J, with 16 bases between the two ends. The germline CDR1 and CDR2 sequences are LNHDA and SQIVND (reference sequence). CDR3 in amino acids: CASSIGVPADLAKNIQYF. The CDR3 DNA is TGTGCCAGTAGTATAGGGGTCCCAGCGGACCTAGCCAAAAACATTCAGTACTTC.

Comment on this clonotype: The junction differs from germline at one of its ends, possibly a read error. V gene TRBV9 combines with J gene TRBJ2-6, with a weak D call TRBD1 (5 bases). The CDR3 has 16 residues. Germline-derived CDR1 and CDR2 are SGDLS and YYNGEE. CDR3 protein: CASSRTKTSGADVLTF. CDR3 DNA: TGTGCCAGCAGCCGTACCAAGACCTCTGGGGCCGACGTCCTGACTTTC.

This clonotype was seen at least ten times. The chain links TRBV15 to TRBJ2-2, with 7 bases lining up with TRBD1. This CDR3 contains 13 residues. With 5 bases clipped from V and 5 bases from J, the junction kept 2 bases outside the gene matches. Germline V gene lookup returns CDR1 LNHNV and CDR2 YYDKDF (reference sequence). As DNA, the CDR3 is TGTGCCACCAGCGCACAGGGGACCGGGGAGCTGTTTTTT. Translated, it gives CATSAQGTGELFF.

This clonotype has ten or more counts. This chain joins TRBV19 and TRBJ1-2; D is perhaps TRBD1 (6 bases). The CDR3 runs to 11 residues. CDR1 and CDR2 from the germline V gene are LNHDA and SQIVND (reference sequence). The V end was cut by 8 bases, the J end by 10 bases, with 14 bases between. CDR3 region: CASLIGQNYTF. CDR3 sequence (DNA): TGTGCCAGTCTGATTGGACAGAACTACACCTTC.

This clonotype has a handful of counts. The chain uses TRBV20-1 and TRBJ1-1, with D uncertain. Germline values: CDR1 DFQATT, CDR2 SNEGSKA (reference sequence). V lost 2 bases and J 5 bases, leaving 24 bases between the germline ends. This CDR3 is 17 amino acids long. This CDR3 is CSARRRESHWWVTEAFF. The CDR3 nucleotides are TGCAGTGCTAGACGACGGGAGAGCCACTGGTGGGTAACTGAAGCTTTCTTT.

This clonotype appeared a few times. A much larger clonotype is one base distant, so this may be a read error. V is TRBV7-2 and J is TRBJ2-2; a possible D gene is TRBD1 (5 bases). The CDR3 has 12 residues. Germline-derived CDR1 and CDR2 are SGHTA and FQGNSA. Trimming pared 2 bases from V and 7 bases from J, leaving 5 bases between. This chain's CDR3 is CASSLRGGELFF. The CDR3 bases are TGTGCCAGCAGCTTAAGGGGCGGGGAGCTGTTTTTT.

This clonotype occurred many times. In DNA form, the CDR3 reads TGCGCCAGCGGAAAAAAACCGGGACAGGGGGCAGTTGGTGACACTGAAGCTTTCTTT. Protein sequence: CASGKKPGQGAVGDTEAFF. The V call is TRBV5-1, the J call TRBJ1-1; 12 bases line up with TRBD1. Germline V gene sequence: CDR1 SGHRS, CDR2 YFSETQ. The CDR3 length is 19 residues. After removal of 7 bases from V and 3 bases from J, the junction contained 19 bases not matched to a gene.

This clonotype was recorded at least ten times. The chain carries TRBV27 and TRBJ2-7; D gene ambiguous. Per the germline V gene, CDR1 is MNHEY and CDR2 is SMNVEV (reference sequence). Trimming removed 2 bases at V and 3 bases at J, with 11 bases between. The CDR3 is made up of 14 amino acids. CDR3 sequence: CASSLGLRNYEQYF. CDR3 in DNA: TGTGCCAGCAGTTTAGGGCTTCGCAACTACGAGCAGTACTTC.

The chain uses TRBV3-1 and TRBJ2-1; D uncertain. V lost 0 bases and J lost 2, with 8 bases in between. This CDR3 is built from 15 residues. Per germline, CDR1 LGHDT and CDR2 YNNKEL (reference sequence). This CDR3 reads CASSQDEVAYNEQFF. As DNA, the CDR3 is TGTGCCAGCAGCCAAGATGAGGTTGCCTACAATGAGCAGTTCTTC.

This clonotype came up many times. The chain recombines TRBV3-1 with TRBJ2-7; perhaps TRBD2 as D (6 bases). Trimming pared 1 base from V and 6 bases from J, leaving 16 bases between. The length of the CDR3 is 15 residues. From germline, CDR1 is LGHDT and CDR2 YNNKEL (reference sequence). CDR3 in amino acids: CASSQGWREQGEQYF. The CDR3 DNA is TGTGCCAGCAGCCAAGGATGGAGGGAGCAGGGCGAGCAGTACTTC.

This clonotype was counted at least ten times. The J gene is TRBJ1-3, the V gene TRBV4-1; a possible D gene is TRBD1 (5 bases). The CDR3 consists of 15 residues. V lost 1 base and J lost 5, with 12 bases in between. Germline CDR1 reads MGHRA; CDR2 reads YSYEKL. The CDR3 reads CASSQGRSGRNTIYF. In DNA, the CDR3 is TGCGCCAGCAGCCAAGGACGATCAGGGAGAAACACCATATATTTT.

At least ten counts were recorded for this clonotype. The V gene is TRBV2, the J gene TRBJ2-5; TRBD2 might be the D (6 bases). CDR3 length: 14 amino acids. Germline-derived CDR1 and CDR2 are SNHLY and FYNNEI. Trimming removed 2 bases from V and 4 bases from J, with 11 bases in between. DNA of the CDR3: TGTGCCAGCAGTGAATTGGGAGCGGGAGAGACCCAGTACTTC. Translation: CASSELGAGETQYF.

This clonotype came up many times. The chain joins TRBV28 to TRBJ2-7, with D tentatively TRBD1 (6 bases). Germline values: CDR1 MDHEN, CDR2 SYDVKM. V was shortened by 5 bases and J by 6 bases, with 14 bases between the two germline ends. CDR3 length equals 13 residues. Here the CDR3 reads CASSRRDIPEQYF. The DNA for the CDR3 is TGTGCCAGCAGTCGCCGGGACATCCCCGAGCAGTACTTC.